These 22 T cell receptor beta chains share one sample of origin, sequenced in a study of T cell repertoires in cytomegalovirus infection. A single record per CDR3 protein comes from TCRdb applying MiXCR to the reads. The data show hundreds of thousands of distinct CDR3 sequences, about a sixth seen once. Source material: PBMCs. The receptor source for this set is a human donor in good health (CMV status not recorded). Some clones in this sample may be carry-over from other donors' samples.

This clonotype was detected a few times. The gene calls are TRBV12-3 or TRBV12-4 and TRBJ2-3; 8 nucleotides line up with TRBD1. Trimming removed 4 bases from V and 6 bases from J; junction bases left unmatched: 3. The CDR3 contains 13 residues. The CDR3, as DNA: TGTGCCAGCAGTTATCGACAGGGGGATACGCAGTATTTT. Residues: CASSYRQGDTQYF.

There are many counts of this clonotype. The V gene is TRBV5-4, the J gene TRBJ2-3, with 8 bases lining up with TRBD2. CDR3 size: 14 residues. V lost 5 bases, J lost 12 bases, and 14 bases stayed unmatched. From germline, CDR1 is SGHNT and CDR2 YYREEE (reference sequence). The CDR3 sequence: CASRLTSDPGAQYF. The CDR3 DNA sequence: TGTGCCAGCAGATTGACTAGCGACCCAGGGGCCCAGTATTTT.

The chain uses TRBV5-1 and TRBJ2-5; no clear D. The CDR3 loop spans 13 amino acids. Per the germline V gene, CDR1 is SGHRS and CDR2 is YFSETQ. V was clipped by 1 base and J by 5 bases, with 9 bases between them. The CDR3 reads CASSLPSDETQYF. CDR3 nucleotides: TGCGCCAGCAGCTTGCCCAGCGACGAGACCCAGTACTTC.

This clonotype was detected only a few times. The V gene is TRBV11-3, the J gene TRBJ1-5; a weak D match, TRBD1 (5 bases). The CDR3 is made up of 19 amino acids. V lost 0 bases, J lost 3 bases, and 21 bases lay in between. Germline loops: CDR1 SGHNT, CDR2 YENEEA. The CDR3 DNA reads TGTGCCAGCAGCTTAGATTTTCGAGTTCGAGGGGCTGACAATCAGCCCCAGCATTTT. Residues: CASSLDFRVRGADNQPQHF.

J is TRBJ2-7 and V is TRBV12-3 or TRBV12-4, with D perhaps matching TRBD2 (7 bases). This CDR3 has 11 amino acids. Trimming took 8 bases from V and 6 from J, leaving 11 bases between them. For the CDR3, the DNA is TGTGCCAGCGGGAGGGGGGCCGAGCAGTACTTC. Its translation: CASGRGAEQYF.

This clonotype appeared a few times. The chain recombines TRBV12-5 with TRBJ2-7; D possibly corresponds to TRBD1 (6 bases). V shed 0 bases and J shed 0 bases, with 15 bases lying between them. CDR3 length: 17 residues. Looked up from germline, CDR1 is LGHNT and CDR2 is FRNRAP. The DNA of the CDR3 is TGTGCTAGTGGTTTGGTAATCGGGGACAAGAGCTCCTACGAGCAGTACTTC. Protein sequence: CASGLVIGDKSSYEQYF.

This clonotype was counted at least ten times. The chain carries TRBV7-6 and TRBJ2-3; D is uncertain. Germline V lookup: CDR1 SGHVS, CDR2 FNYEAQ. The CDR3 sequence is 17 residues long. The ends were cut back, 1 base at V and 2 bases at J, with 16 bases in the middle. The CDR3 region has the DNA TGTGCCAGCAGCTTAGTGTTCCAGCAAGACCCCACAGATACGCAGTATTTT. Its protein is CASSLVFQQDPTDTQYF.

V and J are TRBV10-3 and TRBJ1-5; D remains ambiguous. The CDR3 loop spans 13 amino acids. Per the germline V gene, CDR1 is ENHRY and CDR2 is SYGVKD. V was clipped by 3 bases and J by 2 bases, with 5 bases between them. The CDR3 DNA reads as TGTGCCATCAGTGACAGCGGCAATCAGCCCCAGCATTTT. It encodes CAISDSGNQPQHF.

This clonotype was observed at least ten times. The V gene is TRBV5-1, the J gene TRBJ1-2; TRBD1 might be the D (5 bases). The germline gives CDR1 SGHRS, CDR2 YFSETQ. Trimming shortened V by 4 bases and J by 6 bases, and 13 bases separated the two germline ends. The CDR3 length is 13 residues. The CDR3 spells CASSQGPWDGYTF. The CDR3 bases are TGCGCCAGCAGCCAGGGCCCTTGGGATGGCTACACCTTC.

DNA for the CDR3: TGTGCCAGCAGCCATCGGGACAGGGTCATTGAAGCTTTCTTT. Residues: CASSHRDRVIEAFF. This chain uses TRBV7-9 with TRBJ1-1; 9 bases are a match to TRBD1. The CDR3 contains 14 residues. Germline loops: CDR1 SEHNR, CDR2 FQNEAQ (reference sequence). V gave up 5 bases and J gave up 7 bases; unmatched junction bases: 8.

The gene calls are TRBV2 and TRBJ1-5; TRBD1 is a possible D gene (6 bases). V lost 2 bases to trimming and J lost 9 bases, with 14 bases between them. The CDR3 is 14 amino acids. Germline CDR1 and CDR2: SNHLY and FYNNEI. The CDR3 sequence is CASSELGGSWPQHF. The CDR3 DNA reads TGTGCCAGCAGTGAACTGGGGGGCAGTTGGCCCCAGCATTTT.

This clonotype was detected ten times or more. The CDR3 sequence: CASSLLSLGVMNTEAFF. For the CDR3, the DNA is TGTGCCAGCAGCTTACTCTCTCTGGGGGTAATGAACACTGAAGCTTTCTTT. The chain is built from TRBV7-6 and TRBJ1-1; possible D gene TRBD1, 5 bases. This CDR3 is 17 amino acids long. V gave up 2 bases and J gave up 0 bases, with 16 bases separating them. The germline CDR1 and CDR2 sequences are SGHVS and FNYEAQ.

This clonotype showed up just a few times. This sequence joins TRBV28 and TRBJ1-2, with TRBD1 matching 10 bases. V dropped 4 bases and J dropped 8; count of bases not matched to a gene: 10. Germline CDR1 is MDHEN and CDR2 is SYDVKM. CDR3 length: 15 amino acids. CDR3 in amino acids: CASSSNTGTGVGYTF. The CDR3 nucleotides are TGTGCCAGCAGTTCCAATACCGGGACAGGGGTCGGCTACACCTTC.

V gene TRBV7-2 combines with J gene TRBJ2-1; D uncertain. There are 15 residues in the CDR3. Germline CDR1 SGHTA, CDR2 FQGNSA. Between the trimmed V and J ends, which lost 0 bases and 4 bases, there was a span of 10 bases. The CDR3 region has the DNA TGTGCCAGCAGCTTAGCATGGAGTGAATACAATGAGCAGTTCTTC. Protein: CASSLAWSEYNEQFF.

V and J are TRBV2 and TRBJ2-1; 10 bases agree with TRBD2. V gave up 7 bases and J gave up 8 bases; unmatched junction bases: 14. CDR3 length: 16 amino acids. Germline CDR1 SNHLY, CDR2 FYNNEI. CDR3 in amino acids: CASKAFTSGVFDEQFF. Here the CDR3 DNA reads TGTGCCAGCAAGGCCTTTACTAGCGGGGTGTTCGATGAGCAGTTCTTC.

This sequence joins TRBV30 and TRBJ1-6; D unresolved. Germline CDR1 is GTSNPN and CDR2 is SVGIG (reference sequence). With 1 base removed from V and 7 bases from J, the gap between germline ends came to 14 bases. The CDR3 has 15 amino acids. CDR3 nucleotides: TGTGCCTGGAGTGACTTGGCCCGCGGGAATTCACCCCTCCACTTT. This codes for CAWSDLARGNSPLHF.

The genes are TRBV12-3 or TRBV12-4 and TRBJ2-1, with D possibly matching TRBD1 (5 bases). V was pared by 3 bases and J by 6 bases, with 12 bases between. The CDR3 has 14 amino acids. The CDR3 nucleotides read TGTGCCAGCAGTTTGGGTGGCAGGGTCAATGAGCAGTTCTTC. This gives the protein CASSLGGRVNEQFF.

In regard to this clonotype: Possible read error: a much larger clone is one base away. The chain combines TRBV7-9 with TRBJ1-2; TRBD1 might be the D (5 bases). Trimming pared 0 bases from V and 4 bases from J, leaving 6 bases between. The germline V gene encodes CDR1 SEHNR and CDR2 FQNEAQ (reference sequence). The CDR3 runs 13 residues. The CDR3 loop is CASSLATAYGYTF. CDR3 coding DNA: TGTGCCAGCAGCTTAGCGACAGCCTATGGCTACACCTTC.

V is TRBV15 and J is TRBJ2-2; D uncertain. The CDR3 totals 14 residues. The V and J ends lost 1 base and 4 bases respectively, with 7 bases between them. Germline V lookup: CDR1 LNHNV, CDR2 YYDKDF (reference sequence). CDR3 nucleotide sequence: TGTGCCACCAGCAGAGTTCACGCCACCGGGGAGCTGTTTTTT. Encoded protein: CATSRVHATGELFF.

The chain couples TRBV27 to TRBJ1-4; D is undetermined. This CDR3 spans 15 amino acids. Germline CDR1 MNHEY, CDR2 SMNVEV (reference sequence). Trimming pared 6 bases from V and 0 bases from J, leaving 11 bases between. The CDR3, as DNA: TGTGCCAGCAGAACCTTAACTGCAACTAATGAAAAACTGTTTTTT. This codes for CASRTLTATNEKLFF.

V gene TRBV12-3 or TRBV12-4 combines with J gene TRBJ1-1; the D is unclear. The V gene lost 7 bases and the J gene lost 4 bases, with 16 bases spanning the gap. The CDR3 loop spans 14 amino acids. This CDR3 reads CASTSLWGGTEAFF. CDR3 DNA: TGTGCCAGCACCTCCTTGTGGGGAGGCACTGAAGCTTTCTTT.

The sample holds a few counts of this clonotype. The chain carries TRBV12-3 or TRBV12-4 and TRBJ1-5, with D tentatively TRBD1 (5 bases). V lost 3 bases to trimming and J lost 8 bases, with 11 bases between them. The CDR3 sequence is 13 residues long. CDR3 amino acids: CASSLRGMKPQHF. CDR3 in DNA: TGTGCCAGCAGTTTGAGGGGTATGAAGCCCCAGCATTTT.